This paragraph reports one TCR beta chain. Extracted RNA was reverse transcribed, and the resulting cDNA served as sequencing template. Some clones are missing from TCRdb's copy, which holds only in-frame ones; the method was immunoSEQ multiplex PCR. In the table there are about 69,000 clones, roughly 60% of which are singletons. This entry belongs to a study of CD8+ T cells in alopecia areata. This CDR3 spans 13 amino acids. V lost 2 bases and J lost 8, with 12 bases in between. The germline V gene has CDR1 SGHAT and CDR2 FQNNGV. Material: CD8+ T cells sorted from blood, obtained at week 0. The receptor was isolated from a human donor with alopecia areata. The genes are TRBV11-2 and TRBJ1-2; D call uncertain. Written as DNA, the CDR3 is TGTGCCAGCAGCTTATTCAGGACGGGGGGCTACACCTTC. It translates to CASSLFRTGGYTF. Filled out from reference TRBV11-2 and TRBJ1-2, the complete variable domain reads EAGVAQSPRYKIIEKRQSVAFWCNPISGHATLYWYQQILGQGPKLLIQFQNNGVVDDSQLPKDRFSAERLKGVDSTLKIQPAKLEDSAVYLCASSLFRTGGYTFGSGTRLTVV.